The 4 T cell receptor beta chains in this list originate from one sample, sequenced in a study of CD8 T cells in ankylosing spondylitis. The study, taken as a whole, reports: Characteristic of ankylosing spondylitis blood, it appeared, was a TCR beta motif comprising several highly homologous variants.

These receptors are not linked to any known antigen. Using its own MiXCR run on the 5' RACE reads, TCRdb lists one record per CDR3 protein. Of 220,000 or so distinct CDR3 sequences listed, about 16% are singletons. Sequenced material: blood, either unsorted or a sorted T cell fraction (not recorded which). The receptors shown here come from a male donor with ankylosing spondylitis.

This clonotype appeared a few times. This sequence joins TRBV7-8 and TRBJ1-1; possible D gene TRBD1, 5 bases. V shed 3 bases and J shed 3 bases, with 5 bases lying between them. In germline, CDR1 is SGHVS, CDR2 FQNEAQ. The CDR3 covers 12 residues. For the CDR3, the DNA is TGTGCCAGCAGCTTCAGGGACACTGAAGCTTTCTTT. The encoded protein is CASSFRDTEAFF.

The chain couples TRBV10-3 to TRBJ2-3; D possibly uses TRBD1 or TRBD2 (5 bases each). CDR1 is ENHRY and CDR2 is SYGVKD in the germline V gene. This CDR3 has 15 residues. Between the trimmed V and J ends, which lost 9 bases and 2 bases, there was a span of 18 bases. The CDR3 region has the DNA TGTGCCATAGACAAGGGGACGGAAGACACAGATACGCAGTATTTT. It specifies CAIDKGTEDTDTQYF.

The chain employs TRBV11-2 and TRBJ2-7; 9 bases fit TRBD1. Germline V gene sequence: CDR1 SGHAT, CDR2 FQNNGV. V gave up 5 bases and J gave up 0 bases; unmatched junction bases: 8. The CDR3 length is 16 residues. CDR3 nucleotide sequence: TGTGCCAGCAGCGCCTCCGGGACAGGGATCTCCTACGAGCAGTACTTC. Its translation: CASSASGTGISYEQYF.

The chain carries TRBV4-1 and TRBJ2-7; D might be TRBD1 or TRBD2, each matching 5 bases. Deletions cut 1 base from V and 0 bases from J, with 10 bases between. CDR1 and CDR2 from the germline V gene are MGHRA and YSYEKL. The CDR3 loop spans 15 amino acids. The CDR3 is CASSQAEGPSYEQYF. The CDR3 DNA sequence: TGCGCCAGCAGCCAAGCCGAGGGACCCTCCTACGAGCAGTACTTC.